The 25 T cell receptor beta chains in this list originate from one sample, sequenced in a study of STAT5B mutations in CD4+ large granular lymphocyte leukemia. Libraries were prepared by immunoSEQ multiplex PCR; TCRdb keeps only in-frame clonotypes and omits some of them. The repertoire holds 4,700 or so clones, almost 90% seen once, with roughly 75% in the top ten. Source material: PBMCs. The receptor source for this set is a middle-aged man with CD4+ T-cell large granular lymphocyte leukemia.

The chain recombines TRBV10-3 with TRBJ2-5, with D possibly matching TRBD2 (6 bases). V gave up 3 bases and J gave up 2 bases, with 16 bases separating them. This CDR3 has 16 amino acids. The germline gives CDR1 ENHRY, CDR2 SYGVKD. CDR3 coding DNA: TGTGCCATCAGTGAATTGGGGGGAGGAGGACAAGAGACCCAGTACTTC. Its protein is CAISELGGGGQETQYF.

The CDR3 DNA reads as TGTGCCAGCAGCTTAGATCCGGGACTAGCGGGAGGTGAGCAGTTCTTC. Protein sequence: CASSLDPGLAGGEQFF. J is TRBJ2-1 and V is TRBV11-3; TRBD2 agrees at 15 bases. Germline V gene sequence: CDR1 SGHNT, CDR2 YENEEA. V shed 0 bases, J shed 9 bases, and the junction held 3 bases outside the gene matches. CDR3 length: 16 amino acids.

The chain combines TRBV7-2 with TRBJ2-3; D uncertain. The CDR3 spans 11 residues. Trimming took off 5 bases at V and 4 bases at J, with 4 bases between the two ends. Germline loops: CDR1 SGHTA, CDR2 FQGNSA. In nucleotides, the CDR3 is TGTGCCAGCAGCAGGGCAGATACGCAGTATTTT. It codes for CASSRADTQYF.

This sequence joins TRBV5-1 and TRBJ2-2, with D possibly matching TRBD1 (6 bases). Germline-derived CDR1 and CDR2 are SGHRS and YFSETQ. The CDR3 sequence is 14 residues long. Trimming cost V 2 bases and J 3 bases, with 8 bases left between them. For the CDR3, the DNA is TGCGCCAGCAGCTTCAGGGGAGACACCGGGGAGCTGTTTTTT. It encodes CASSFRGDTGELFF.

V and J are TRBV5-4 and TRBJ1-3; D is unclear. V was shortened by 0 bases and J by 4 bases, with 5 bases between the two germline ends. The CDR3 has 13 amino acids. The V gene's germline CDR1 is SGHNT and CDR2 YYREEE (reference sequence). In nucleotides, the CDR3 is TGTGCCAGCAGCTTGGGGGCAGGAAACACCATATATTTT. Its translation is CASSLGAGNTIYF.

DNA of the CDR3: TGTGCCAGCAGCTTAGCGTCAGCTGGGGCCAACGTCCTGACTTTC. It is translated as CASSLASAGANVLTF. The chain uses TRBV7-9 and TRBJ2-6; D gene ambiguous. This CDR3 has 15 amino acids. Trimming took 0 bases from V and 2 from J, leaving 5 bases between them. Germline V lookup: CDR1 SEHNR, CDR2 FQNEAQ (reference sequence).

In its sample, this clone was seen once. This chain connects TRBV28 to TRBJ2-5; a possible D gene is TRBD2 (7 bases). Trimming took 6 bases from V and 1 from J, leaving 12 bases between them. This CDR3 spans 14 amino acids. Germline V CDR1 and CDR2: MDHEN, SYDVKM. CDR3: CASSLGGGQETQYF. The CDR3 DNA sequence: TGTGCCAGCAGCCTAGGGGGGGGCCAAGAGACCCAGTACTTC.

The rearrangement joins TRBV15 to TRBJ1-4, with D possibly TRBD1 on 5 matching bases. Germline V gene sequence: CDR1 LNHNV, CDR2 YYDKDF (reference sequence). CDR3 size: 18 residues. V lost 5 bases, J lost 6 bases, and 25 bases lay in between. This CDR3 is CATSLELKVRGRYEKLFF. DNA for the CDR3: TGTGCCACCAGCTTAGAACTTAAGGTCCGGGGACGATATGAAAAACTGTTTTTT.

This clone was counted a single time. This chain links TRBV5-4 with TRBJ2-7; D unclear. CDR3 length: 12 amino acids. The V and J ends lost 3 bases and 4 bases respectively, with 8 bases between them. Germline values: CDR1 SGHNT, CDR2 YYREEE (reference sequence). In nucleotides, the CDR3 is TGTGCCAGCAGCTCTGGAATTTACGAGCAGTACTTC. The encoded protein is CASSSGIYEQYF.

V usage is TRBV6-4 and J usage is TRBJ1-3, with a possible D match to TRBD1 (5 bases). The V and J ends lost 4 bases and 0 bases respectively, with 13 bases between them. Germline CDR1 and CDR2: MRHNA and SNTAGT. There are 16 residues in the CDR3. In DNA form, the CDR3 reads TGTGCCAGCAGTGCCGGGACGCTTAGCTCTGGAAACACCATATATTTT. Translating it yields CASSAGTLSSGNTIYF.

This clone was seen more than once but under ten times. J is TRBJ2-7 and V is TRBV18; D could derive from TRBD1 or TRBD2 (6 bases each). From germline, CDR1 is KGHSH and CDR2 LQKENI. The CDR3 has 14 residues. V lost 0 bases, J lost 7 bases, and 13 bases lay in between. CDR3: CASSPPAGGSEQYF. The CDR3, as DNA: TGTGCCAGCTCACCACCGGCCGGGGGCAGTGAGCAGTACTTC.

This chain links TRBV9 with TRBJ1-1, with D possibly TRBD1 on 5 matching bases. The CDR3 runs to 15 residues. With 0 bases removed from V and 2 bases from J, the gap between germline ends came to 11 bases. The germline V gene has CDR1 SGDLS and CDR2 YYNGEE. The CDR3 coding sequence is TGTGCCAGCAGCGTAGGTGACGGGACCAACACTGAAGCTTTCTTT. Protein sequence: CASSVGDGTNTEAFF. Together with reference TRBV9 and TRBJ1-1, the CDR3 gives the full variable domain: DSGVTQTPKHLITATGQRVTLRCSPRSGDLSVYWYQQSLDQGLQFLIQYYNGEERAKGNILERFSAQQFPDLHSELNLSSLELGDSALYFCASSVGDGTNTEAFFGQGTRLTVV.

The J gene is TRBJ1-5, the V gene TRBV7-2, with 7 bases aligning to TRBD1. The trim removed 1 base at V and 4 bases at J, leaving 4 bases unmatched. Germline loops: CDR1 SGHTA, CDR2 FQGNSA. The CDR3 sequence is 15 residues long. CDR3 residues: CASSLVSRGNQPQHF. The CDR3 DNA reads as TGTGCCAGCAGCTTAGTGTCCAGGGGGAATCAGCCCCAGCATTTT.

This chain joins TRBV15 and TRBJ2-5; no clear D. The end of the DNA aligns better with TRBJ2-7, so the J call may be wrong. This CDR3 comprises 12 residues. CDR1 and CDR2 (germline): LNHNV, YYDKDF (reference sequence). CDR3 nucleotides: TGTGCCACCAGCAGAGACCATTACGAGCAGTACTTC. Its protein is CATSRDHYEQYF.

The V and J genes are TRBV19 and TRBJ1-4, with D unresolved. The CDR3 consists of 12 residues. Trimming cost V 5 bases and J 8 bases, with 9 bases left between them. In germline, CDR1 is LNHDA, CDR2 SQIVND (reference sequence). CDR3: CASSVRREKLFF. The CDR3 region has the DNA TGTGCCAGTAGTGTCCGTCGGGAAAAACTGTTTTTT.

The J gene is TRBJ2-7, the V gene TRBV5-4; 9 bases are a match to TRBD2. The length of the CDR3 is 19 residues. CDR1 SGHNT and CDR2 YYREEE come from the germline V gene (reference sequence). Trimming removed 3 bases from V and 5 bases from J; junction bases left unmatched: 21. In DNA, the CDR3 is TGTGCCAGCAGCTACCCCAGATTGTTAGCGGGAGTGAGTAAGGACGAGCAGTACTTC. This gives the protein CASSYPRLLAGVSKDEQYF.

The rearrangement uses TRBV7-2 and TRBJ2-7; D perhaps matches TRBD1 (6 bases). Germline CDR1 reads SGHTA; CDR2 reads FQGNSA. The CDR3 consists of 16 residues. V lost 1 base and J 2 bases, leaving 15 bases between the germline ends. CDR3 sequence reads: CASSLVTGSLPYEQYF. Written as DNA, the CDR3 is TGTGCCAGCAGCTTAGTAACAGGGTCCCTTCCCTACGAGCAGTACTTC.

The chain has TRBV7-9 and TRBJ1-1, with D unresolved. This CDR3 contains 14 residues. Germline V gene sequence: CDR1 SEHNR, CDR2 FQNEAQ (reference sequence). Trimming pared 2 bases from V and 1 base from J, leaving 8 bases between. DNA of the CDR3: TGTGCCAGCAGCTTACAATCAGGGAACACTGAAGCTTTCTTT. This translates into CASSLQSGNTEAFF.

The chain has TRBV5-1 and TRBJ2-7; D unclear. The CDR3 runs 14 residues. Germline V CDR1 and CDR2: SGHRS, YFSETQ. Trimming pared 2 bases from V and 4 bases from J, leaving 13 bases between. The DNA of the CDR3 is TGCGCCAGCAGCTTAACGGCAACGGATTACGAGCAGTACTTC. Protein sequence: CASSLTATDYEQYF.

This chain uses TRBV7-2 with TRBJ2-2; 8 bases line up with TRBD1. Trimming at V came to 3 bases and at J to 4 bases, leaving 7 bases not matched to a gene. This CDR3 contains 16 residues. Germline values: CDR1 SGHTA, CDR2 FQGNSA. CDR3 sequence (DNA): TGTGCCAGCAGCTTGCGCAGGGGGCTCGGCACCGGGGAGCTGTTTTTT. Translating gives CASSLRRGLGTGELFF.

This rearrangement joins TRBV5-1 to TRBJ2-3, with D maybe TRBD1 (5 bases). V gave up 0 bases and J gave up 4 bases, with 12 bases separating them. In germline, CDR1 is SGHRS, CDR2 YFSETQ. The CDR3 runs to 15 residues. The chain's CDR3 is CASSLEGRAADTQYF. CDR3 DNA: TGCGCCAGCAGCTTGGAGGGCAGGGCTGCAGATACGCAGTATTTT.

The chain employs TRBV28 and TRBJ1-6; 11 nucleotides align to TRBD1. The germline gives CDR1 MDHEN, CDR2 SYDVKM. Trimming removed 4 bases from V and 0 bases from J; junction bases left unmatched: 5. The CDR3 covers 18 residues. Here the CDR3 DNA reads TGTGCCAGCAGTTCGGGACAGGGGGACAGCTCCTATAATTCACCCCTCCACTTT. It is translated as CASSSGQGDSSYNSPLHF.

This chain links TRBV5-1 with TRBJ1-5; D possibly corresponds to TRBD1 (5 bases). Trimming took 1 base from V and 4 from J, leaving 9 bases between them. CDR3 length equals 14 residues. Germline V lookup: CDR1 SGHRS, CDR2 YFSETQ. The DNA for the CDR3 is TGCGCCAGCAGCTTGACGGGACCGAATCAGCCCCAGCATTTT. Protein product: CASSLTGPNQPQHF. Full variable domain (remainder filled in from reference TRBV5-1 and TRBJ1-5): KAGVTQTPRYLIKTRGQQVTLSCSPISGHRSVSWYQQTPGQGLQFLFEYFSETQRNKGNFPGRFSGRQFSNSRSEMNVSTLELGDSALYLCASSLTGPNQPQHFGDGTRLSIL.

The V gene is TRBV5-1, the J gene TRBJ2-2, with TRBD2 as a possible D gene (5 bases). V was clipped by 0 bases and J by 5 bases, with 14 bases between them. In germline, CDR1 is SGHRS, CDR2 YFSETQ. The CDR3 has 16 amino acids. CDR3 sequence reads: CASSLAGGGRTGELFF. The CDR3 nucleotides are TGCGCCAGCAGCTTGGCCGGTGGAGGACGTACCGGGGAGCTGTTTTTT.

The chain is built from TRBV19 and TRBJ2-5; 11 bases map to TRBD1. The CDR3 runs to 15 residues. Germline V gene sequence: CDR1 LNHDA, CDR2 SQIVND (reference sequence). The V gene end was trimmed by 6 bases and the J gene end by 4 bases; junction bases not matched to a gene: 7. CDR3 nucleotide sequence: TGTGCCAGTAGCGGAACCGGGACAGGGGGAGAGACCCAGTACTTC. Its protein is CASSGTGTGGETQYF.